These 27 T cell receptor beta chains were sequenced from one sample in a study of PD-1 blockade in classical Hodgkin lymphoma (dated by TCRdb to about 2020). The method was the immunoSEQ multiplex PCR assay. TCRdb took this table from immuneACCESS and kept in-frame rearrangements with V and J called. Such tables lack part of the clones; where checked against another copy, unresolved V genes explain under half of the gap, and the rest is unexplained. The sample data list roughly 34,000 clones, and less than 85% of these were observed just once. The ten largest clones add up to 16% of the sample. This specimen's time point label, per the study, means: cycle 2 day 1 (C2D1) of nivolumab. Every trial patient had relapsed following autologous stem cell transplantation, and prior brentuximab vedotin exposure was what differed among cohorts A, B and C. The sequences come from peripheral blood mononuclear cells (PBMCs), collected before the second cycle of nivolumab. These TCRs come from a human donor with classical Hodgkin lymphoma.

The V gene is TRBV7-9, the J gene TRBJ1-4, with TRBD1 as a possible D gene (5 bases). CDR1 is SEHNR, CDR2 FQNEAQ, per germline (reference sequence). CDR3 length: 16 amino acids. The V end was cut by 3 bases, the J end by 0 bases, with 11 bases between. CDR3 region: CASSLMGVATNEKLFF. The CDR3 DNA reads TGTGCCAGCAGCTTGATGGGGGTTGCAACTAATGAAAAACTGTTTTTT. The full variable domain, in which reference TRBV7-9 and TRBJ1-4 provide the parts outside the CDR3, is DTGVSQNPRHKITKRGQNVTFRCDPISEHNRLYWYRQTLGQGPEFLTYFQNEAQLEKSRLLSDRFSAERPKGSFSTLEIQRTEQGDSAMYLCASSLMGVATNEKLFFGSGTQLSVL.

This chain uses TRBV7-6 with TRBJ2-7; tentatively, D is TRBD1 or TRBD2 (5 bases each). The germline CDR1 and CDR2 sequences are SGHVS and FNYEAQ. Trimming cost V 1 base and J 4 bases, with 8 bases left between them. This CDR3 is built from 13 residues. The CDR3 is CASSLGGRYEQYF. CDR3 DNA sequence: TGTGCCAGCAGCTTAGGGGGACGGTACGAGCAGTACTTC.

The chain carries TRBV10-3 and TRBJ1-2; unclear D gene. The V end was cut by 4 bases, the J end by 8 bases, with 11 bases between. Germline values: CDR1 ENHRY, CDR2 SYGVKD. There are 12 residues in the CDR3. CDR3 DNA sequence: TGTGCCATCAGTGCTAGGGCCCGGGGCTACACCTTC. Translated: CAISARARGYTF.

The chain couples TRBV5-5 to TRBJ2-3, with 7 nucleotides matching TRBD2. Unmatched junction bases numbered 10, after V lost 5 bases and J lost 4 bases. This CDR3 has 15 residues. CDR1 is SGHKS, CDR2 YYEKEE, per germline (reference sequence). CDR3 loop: CASRTLTSPPDTQYF. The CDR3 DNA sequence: TGTGCCAGCAGGACGTTGACTAGCCCCCCAGATACGCAGTATTTT.

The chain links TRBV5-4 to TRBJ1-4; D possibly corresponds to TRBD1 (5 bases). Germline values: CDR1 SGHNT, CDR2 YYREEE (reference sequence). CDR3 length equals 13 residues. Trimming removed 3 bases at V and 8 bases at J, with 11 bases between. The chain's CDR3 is CASSSNRGEKLFF. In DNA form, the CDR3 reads TGTGCCAGCAGCTCAAACCGGGGGGAAAAACTGTTTTTT.

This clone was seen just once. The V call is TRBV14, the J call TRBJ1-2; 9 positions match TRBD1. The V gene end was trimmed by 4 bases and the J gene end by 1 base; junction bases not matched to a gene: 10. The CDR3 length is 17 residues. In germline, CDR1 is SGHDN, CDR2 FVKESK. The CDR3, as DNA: TGTGCCAGCAGCCCGAGTAAGGGACAGGGTGTTAACTATGGCTACACCTTC. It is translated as CASSPSKGQGVNYGYTF.

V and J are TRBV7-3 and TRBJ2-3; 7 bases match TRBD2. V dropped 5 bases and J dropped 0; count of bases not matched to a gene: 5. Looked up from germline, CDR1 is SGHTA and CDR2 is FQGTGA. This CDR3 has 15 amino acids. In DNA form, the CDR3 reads TGTGCCAGCAGCCCCAGCGGGGTCAGCACAGATACGCAGTATTTT. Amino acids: CASSPSGVSTDTQYF.

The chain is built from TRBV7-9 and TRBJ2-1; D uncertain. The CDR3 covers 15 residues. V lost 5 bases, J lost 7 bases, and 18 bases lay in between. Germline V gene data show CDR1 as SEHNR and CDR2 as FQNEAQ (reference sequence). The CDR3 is CASSQGDPRYNEQFF. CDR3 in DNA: TGTGCCAGCAGCCAAGGAGACCCTAGATATAATGAGCAGTTCTTC.

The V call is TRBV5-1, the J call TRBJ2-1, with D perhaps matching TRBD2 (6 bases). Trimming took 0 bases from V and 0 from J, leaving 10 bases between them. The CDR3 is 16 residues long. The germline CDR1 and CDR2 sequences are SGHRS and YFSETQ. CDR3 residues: CASSLGGASSYNEQFF. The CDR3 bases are TGCGCCAGCAGCTTGGGCGGGGCCTCCTCCTACAATGAGCAGTTCTTC.

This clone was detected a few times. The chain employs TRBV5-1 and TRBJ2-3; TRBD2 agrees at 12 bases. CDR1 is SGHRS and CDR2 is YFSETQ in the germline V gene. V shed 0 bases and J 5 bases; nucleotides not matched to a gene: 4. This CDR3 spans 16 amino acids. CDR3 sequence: CASSLETSGGVDTQYF. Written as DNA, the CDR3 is TGCGCCAGCAGCTTGGAGACTAGCGGGGGAGTAGATACGCAGTATTTT.

CDR3 in amino acids: CAWSASGVEQFF. CDR3 nucleotide sequence: TGTGCCTGGAGTGCCAGCGGGGTTGAGCAGTTCTTC. The J gene is TRBJ2-1, the V gene TRBV30; 7 positions agree with TRBD2. The V and J ends lost 1 base and 9 bases, in that order; junction bases with no gene match: 3. Germline CDR1 is GTSNPN and CDR2 is SVGIG (reference sequence). The CDR3 is 12 amino acids.

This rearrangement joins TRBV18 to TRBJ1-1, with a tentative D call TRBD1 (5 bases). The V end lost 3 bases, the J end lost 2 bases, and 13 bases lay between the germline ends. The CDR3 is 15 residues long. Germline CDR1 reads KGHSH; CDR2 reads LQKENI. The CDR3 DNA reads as TGTGCCAGCTCACCGATAAGGGACCAAAACACTGAAGCTTTCTTT. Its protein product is CASSPIRDQNTEAFF.

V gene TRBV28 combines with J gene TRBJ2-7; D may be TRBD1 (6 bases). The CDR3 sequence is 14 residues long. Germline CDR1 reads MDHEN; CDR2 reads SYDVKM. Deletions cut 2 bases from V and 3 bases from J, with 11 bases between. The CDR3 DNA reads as TGTGCCAGCAGTTTAGAACAGGGTCGCTACGAGCAGTACTTC. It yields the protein CASSLEQGRYEQYF.

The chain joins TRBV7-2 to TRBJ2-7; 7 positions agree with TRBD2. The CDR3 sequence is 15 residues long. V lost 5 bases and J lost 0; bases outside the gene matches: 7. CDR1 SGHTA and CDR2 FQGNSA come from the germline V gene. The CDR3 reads CASSTLLASSYEQYF. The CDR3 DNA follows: TGTGCCAGCAGCACACTACTAGCGTCCTCCTACGAGCAGTACTTC.

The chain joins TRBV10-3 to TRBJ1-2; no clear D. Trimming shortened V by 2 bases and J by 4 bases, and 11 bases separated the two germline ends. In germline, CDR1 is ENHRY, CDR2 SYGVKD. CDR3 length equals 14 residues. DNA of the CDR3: TGTGCCATCAGTGAGGGTGGGAGGGCCTATGGCTACACCTTC. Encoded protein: CAISEGGRAYGYTF.

In DNA, the CDR3 is TGCAGCGTTCCGGACAGGGGGCAGAACTATGGCTACACCTTC. Translating it yields CSVPDRGQNYGYTF. The chain couples TRBV29-1 to TRBJ1-2, with 11 positions matching TRBD1. CDR3 length: 14 amino acids. Germline V lookup: CDR1 SQVTM, CDR2 ANQGSEA. The V segment lost 5 bases and the J segment 2 bases; nucleotides outside the gene matches: 4. Complete variable domain (other parts from reference TRBV29-1 and TRBJ1-2): SAVISQKPSRDICQRGTSLTIQCQVDSQVTMMFWYRQQPGQSLTLIATANQGSEATYESGFVIDKFPISRPNLTFSTLTVSNMSPEDSSIYLCSVPDRGQNYGYTFGSGTRLTVV.

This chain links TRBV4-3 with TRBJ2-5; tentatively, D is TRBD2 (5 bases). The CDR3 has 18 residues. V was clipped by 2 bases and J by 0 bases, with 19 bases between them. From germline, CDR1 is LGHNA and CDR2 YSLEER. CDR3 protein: CASSQQVGRYSYQETQYF. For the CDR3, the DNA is TGCGCCAGCAGCCAACAAGTGGGGAGATACTCGTACCAAGAGACCCAGTACTTC.

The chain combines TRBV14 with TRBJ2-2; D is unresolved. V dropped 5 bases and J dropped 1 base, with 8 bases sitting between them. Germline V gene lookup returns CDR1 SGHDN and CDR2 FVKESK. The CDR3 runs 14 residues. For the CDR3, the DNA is TGTGCCAGCAGCTATATACTGAACACCGGGGAGCTGTTTTTT. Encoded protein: CASSYILNTGELFF.

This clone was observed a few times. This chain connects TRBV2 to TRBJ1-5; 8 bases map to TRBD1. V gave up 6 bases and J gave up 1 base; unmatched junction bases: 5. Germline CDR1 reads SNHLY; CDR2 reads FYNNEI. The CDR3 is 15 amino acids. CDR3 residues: CASRPDRGSNQPQHF. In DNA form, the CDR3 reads TGTGCCAGCAGACCAGACAGGGGCAGCAATCAGCCCCAGCATTTT.

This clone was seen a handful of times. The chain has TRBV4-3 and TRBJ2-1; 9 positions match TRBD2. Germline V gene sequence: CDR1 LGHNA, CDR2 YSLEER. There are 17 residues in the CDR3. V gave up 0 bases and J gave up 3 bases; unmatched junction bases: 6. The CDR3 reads CASSQDGLAGIYNEQFF. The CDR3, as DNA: TGCGCCAGCAGCCAAGACGGGCTAGCGGGGATCTACAATGAGCAGTTCTTC.

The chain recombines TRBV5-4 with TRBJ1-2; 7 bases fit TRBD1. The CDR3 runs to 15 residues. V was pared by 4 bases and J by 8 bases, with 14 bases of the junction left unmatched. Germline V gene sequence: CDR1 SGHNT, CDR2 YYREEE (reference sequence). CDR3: CASSPEEGAYAGYTF. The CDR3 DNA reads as TGTGCCAGCAGCCCCGAGGAGGGGGCCTACGCAGGCTACACCTTC.

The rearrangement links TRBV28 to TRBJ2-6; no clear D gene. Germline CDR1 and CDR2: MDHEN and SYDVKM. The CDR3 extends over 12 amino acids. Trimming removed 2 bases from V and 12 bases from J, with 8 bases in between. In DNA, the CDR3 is TGTGCCAGCAGTTTAGAGTCCGGCGTCCTGACTTTC. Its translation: CASSLESGVLTF.

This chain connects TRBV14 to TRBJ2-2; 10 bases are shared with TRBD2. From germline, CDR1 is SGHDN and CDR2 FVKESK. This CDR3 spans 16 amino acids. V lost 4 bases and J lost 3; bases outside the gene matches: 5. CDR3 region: CASSPRLAGDTGELFF. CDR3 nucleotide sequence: TGTGCCAGCAGCCCCCGGCTAGCGGGGGACACCGGGGAGCTGTTTTTT.

CDR3 nucleotide sequence: TGTGCCAGCAGCGCCCAGAACTCAGCGAACATTCAGTACTTC. Translating gives CASSAQNSANIQYF. This chain links TRBV9 with TRBJ2-4, with D unresolved. Germline values: CDR1 SGDLS, CDR2 YYNGEE. V dropped 3 bases and J dropped 7 bases, with 14 bases sitting between them. There are 14 residues in the CDR3. Full variable domain (remainder filled in from reference TRBV9 and TRBJ2-4): DSGVTQTPKHLITATGQRVTLRCSPRSGDLSVYWYQQSLDQGLQFLIQYYNGEERAKGNILERFSAQQFPDLHSELNLSSLELGDSALYFCASSAQNSANIQYFGAGTRLSVL.

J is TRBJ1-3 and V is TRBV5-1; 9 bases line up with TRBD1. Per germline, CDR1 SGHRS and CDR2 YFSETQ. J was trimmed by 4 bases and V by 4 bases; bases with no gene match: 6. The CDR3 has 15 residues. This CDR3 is CASSPQGADGNTIYF. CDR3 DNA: TGCGCCAGCAGCCCACAGGGGGCCGACGGAAACACCATATATTTT.

CDR3 bases: TGTGCCAGCAGCCCCAGTAACCCCGAAGAGACCCAGTACTTC. Amino acids: CASSPSNPEETQYF. The chain employs TRBV7-6 and TRBJ2-5, with D unresolved. Germline V lookup: CDR1 SGHVS, CDR2 FNYEAQ. V was trimmed by 5 bases and J by 3 bases, leaving 13 bases between them. This CDR3 has 14 residues.

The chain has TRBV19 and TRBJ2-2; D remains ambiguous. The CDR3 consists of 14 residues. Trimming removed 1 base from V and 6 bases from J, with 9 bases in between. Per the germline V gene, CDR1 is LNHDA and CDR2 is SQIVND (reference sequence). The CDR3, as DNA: TGTGCCAGTAGTATAGTTAAGGGCTCCGGGGAGCTGTTTTTT. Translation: CASSIVKGSGELFF.